The 27 T cell receptor beta chains in this list originate from one sample, sequenced in a study of blood T cell repertoires in COVID-19. Libraries were prepared by immunoSEQ multiplex PCR; TCRdb keeps only in-frame clonotypes and omits some of them. The sample shows a few hundred thousand clones, nearly 90% of them seen only once. Sample: PBMCs or T cells enriched from blood (not recorded which). The receptors come from a woman aged 55-75 years who had recovered from COVID-19.

This clone was found once. The chain joins TRBV24-1 to TRBJ2-3, with 8 bases fitting TRBD2. The CDR3 spans 18 residues. J gave up 3 bases and V 4 bases, and 14 bases lay outside the gene matches. Per germline, CDR1 KGHDR and CDR2 SFDVKD. This CDR3 reads CATSDLQHSGAQTDTQYF. CDR3 coding DNA: TGTGCCACCAGTGACCTACAACATAGCGGGGCGCAAACAGATACGCAGTATTTT.

The chain uses TRBV29-1 and TRBJ2-5; 8 positions agree with TRBD1. V lost 7 bases, J lost 3 bases, and 4 bases stayed unmatched. Germline V gene lookup returns CDR1 SQVTM and CDR2 ANQGSEA. The CDR3 contains 12 residues. The CDR3 protein is CSGLTGEETQYF. DNA for the CDR3: TGCAGCGGCCTGACAGGGGAAGAGACCCAGTACTTC. The full variable domain, with the rest looked up from reference TRBV29-1 and TRBJ2-5, is SAVISQKPSRDICQRGTSLTIQCQVDSQVTMMFWYRQQPGQSLTLIATANQGSEATYESGFVIDKFPISRPNLTFSTLTVSNMSPEDSSIYLCSGLTGEETQYFGPGTRLLVL.

For this clone: One junction end does not reproduce the germline sequence, and a read error may be involved. CDR3 protein: CASSLVNRAPSGAQQETQYF. The CDR3 region has the DNA TGTGCTAGCAGCTTAGTCAACAGGGCCCCTAGCGGGGCCCAACAAGAGACCCAGTACTTC. The V call is TRBV7-7, the J call TRBJ2-5, with 9 bases fitting TRBD2. The CDR3 has 20 amino acids. Germline CDR1 SSHAT, CDR2 FNYEAQ (reference sequence).

This sequence joins TRBV11-1 and TRBJ2-3; 12 bases are a match to TRBD2. CDR3 length equals 16 residues. V lost 4 bases to trimming and J lost 6 bases; unmatched junction nucleotides: 8. CDR1 SGHAT and CDR2 FQDESV come from the germline V gene (reference sequence). The DNA of the CDR3 is TGTGCCAGCAGCTCCCGGACTAGCGGGATCCCGGATACGCAGTATTTT. Its translation is CASSSRTSGIPDTQYF.

The CDR3 bases are TGCAGCGTTAAAGGCAGGGCGAACACTGAAGCTTTCTTT. Encoded protein: CSVKGRANTEAFF. The genes are TRBV29-1 and TRBJ1-1; weak D call: TRBD1 (5 bases). The CDR3 runs 13 residues. V was trimmed by 5 bases and J by 1 base, leaving 11 bases between them. Germline CDR1 and CDR2: SQVTM and ANQGSEA.

This clone was picked up one time. V gene TRBV27 combines with J gene TRBJ1-2; no clear D. Germline CDR1 and CDR2: MNHEY and SMNVEV (reference sequence). This CDR3 contains 13 residues. The V end lost 5 bases, the J end lost 8 bases, and 15 bases lay between the germline ends. The CDR3 DNA reads TGTGCCAGCAGTGTCTCTTCCCGGGGAGGCTACACCTTC. Amino acid sequence: CASSVSSRGGYTF.

V gene TRBV28 combines with J gene TRBJ1-1; no definite D call. The V end lost 5 bases, the J end lost 3 bases, and 7 bases lay between the germline ends. This CDR3 spans 12 amino acids. The V gene's germline CDR1 is MDHEN and CDR2 SYDVKM. Written as DNA, the CDR3 is TGTGCCAGCAGTCCTCCGGACACTGAAGCTTTCTTT. Its translation is CASSPPDTEAFF.

The sample holds a few counts of this clone. The rearrangement links TRBV6-4 to TRBJ2-1, with TRBD2 identical over 9 bases. The CDR3 length is 16 residues. V lost 3 bases, J lost 1 base, and 4 bases stayed unmatched. Germline V gene lookup returns CDR1 MRHNA and CDR2 SNTAGT. CDR3 coding DNA: TGTGCCAGCAGTGATCTAGCGGGGATATCCTACAATGAGCAGTTCTTC. Protein sequence: CASSDLAGISYNEQFF.

V and J are TRBV28 and TRBJ1-2; D remains ambiguous. The CDR3 sequence is 13 residues long. Germline V gene data show CDR1 as MDHEN and CDR2 as SYDVKM. Trimming shortened V by 8 bases and J by 5 bases, and 15 bases separated the two germline ends. The CDR3 region has the DNA TGTGCCAGCGGGGAGGGTTTGGCTTATGGCTACACCTTC. Translated, it gives CASGEGLAYGYTF.

The CDR3 DNA is TGCGCCAGCAGCCCCCTCGGGGGTGCGGGATTAACCTACGAGCAGTACTTC. As protein: CASSPLGGAGLTYEQYF. The chain couples TRBV5-1 to TRBJ2-7; D might be TRBD2 (6 bases). The CDR3 runs to 17 residues. Germline V gives CDR1 SGHRS, CDR2 YFSETQ. Trimming took 4 bases from V and 2 from J, leaving 22 bases between them. Combining the CDR3 with reference TRBV5-1 and TRBJ2-7 gives the whole variable domain KAGVTQTPRYLIKTRGQQVTLSCSPISGHRSVSWYQQTPGQGLQFLFEYFSETQRNKGNFPGRFSGRQFSNSRSEMNVSTLELGDSALYLCASSPLGGAGLTYEQYFGPGTRLTVT.

This clone was counted once. V gene TRBV5-4 combines with J gene TRBJ2-1; 10 nucleotides align to TRBD2. Germline V gives CDR1 SGHNT, CDR2 YYREEE (reference sequence). CDR3 size: 17 residues. The J segment lost 0 bases and the V segment lost 2 bases, leaving 5 bases of the junction unmatched. The CDR3 is CASSFSLAGGSYNEQFF. The CDR3 coding sequence is TGTGCCAGCAGCTTCTCCTTAGCGGGAGGCTCCTACAATGAGCAGTTCTTC. The full variable domain, rest sourced from reference TRBV5-4 and TRBJ2-1, is ETGVTQSPTHLIKTRGQQVTLRCSSQSGHNTVSWYQQALGQGPQFIFQYYREEENGRGNFPPRFSGLQFPNYSSELNVNALELDDSALYLCASSFSLAGGSYNEQFFGPGTRLTVL.

This rearrangement joins TRBV28 to TRBJ2-7, with a weak D call TRBD1 (5 bases). Germline V gives CDR1 MDHEN, CDR2 SYDVKM. V lost 1 base and J 3 bases, leaving 13 bases between the germline ends. CDR3 length: 15 residues. The CDR3: CASSLSGQLIYEQYF. The CDR3 DNA sequence: TGTGCCAGCAGTTTATCAGGGCAGTTAATCTACGAGCAGTACTTC.

The chain carries TRBV28 and TRBJ1-5, with D perhaps TRBD1 (5 bases). V was clipped by 5 bases and J by 5 bases, with 22 bases between them. The CDR3 covers 17 residues. Germline V CDR1 and CDR2: MDHEN, SYDVKM. The CDR3 nucleotides are TGTGCCAGCAGTAGTATTGCAGGGCGAAACCCTCATCAGCCCCAGCATTTT. This encodes CASSSIAGRNPHQPQHF.

The J gene is TRBJ1-4, the V gene TRBV5-1; 9 bases are shared with TRBD1. Germline V gives CDR1 SGHRS, CDR2 YFSETQ. CDR3 length: 16 residues. The V segment lost 3 bases and the J segment 7 bases; nucleotides outside the gene matches: 10. The CDR3 region has the DNA TGCGCCAGCAGCTCCGGGACAGGGAGGGCTGGTGAAAAACTGTTTTTT. Its translation: CASSSGTGRAGEKLFF.

The chain links TRBV5-8 to TRBJ1-5; no clear D. Trimming took 2 bases from V and 4 from J, leaving 10 bases between them. The CDR3 runs to 14 residues. Germline V gene data show CDR1 as SGHTS and CDR2 as YDEGEE. This CDR3 reads CASSFLTENQPQHF. The CDR3 DNA reads TGTGCCAGCAGCTTTCTCACGGAGAATCAGCCCCAGCATTTT.

The CDR3 spells CASSPPGHYNSPLHF. CDR3 nucleotides: TGTGCCAGTAGCCCGCCGGGACATTATAATTCACCCCTCCACTTT. The chain carries TRBV19 and TRBJ1-6; D perhaps matches TRBD1 (6 bases). The germline gives CDR1 LNHDA, CDR2 SQIVND (reference sequence). V was pared by 6 bases and J by 4 bases, with 13 bases between. This CDR3 has 15 amino acids.

This clone was seen only once. This chain uses TRBV7-9 with TRBJ2-3; a weak D match, TRBD1 (5 bases). V shed 0 bases and J shed 2 bases, with 9 bases lying between them. The CDR3 runs 15 residues. Germline assignment: CDR1 SEHNR and CDR2 FQNEAQ (reference sequence). The CDR3 nucleotides read TGTGCCAGCAGCTTAGCGCAGGGCCTCACAGATACGCAGTATTTT. Residues: CASSLAQGLTDTQYF.

This chain joins TRBV4-1 and TRBJ2-3, with D uncertain. There are 14 residues in the CDR3. Trimming stripped 3 bases from V and 4 bases from J, with 11 bases between. Germline V gene lookup returns CDR1 MGHRA and CDR2 YSYEKL. CDR3 nucleotide sequence: TGCGCCAGCAGCCAGTCGCGAGATTCAGATACGCAGTATTTT. This sequence encodes CASSQSRDSDTQYF.

The chain is built from TRBV28 and TRBJ1-5; a weak D match, TRBD1 (6 bases). The CDR3 is made up of 14 amino acids. V dropped 2 bases and J dropped 8 bases, with 13 bases sitting between them. Germline V lookup: CDR1 MDHEN, CDR2 SYDVKM. The CDR3 DNA reads TGTGCCAGCAGTTTAGGGGGCCGGGTAAAGCCCCAGCATTTT. Protein: CASSLGGRVKPQHF.

V gene TRBV27 combines with J gene TRBJ2-7; D perhaps matches TRBD2 (6 bases). Trimming removed 3 bases at V and 3 bases at J, with 12 bases between. This CDR3 comprises 14 residues. Per the germline V gene, CDR1 is MNHEY and CDR2 is SMNVEV (reference sequence). Written as DNA, the CDR3 is TGTGCCAGCAGTTTTGGGGGAGGAGGCTACGAGCAGTACTTC. Protein: CASSFGGGGYEQYF.

The rearrangement joins TRBV5-1 to TRBJ2-1; TRBD1 aligns across 7 bases. The CDR3 loop spans 15 amino acids. V shed 2 bases, J shed 2 bases, and the junction held 4 bases outside the gene matches. CDR1 is SGHRS, CDR2 YFSETQ, per germline. CDR3 protein: CASSFRQGTYNEQFF. Here the CDR3 DNA reads TGCGCCAGCAGCTTCCGACAGGGCACCTACAATGAGCAGTTCTTC. Full variable domain (remainder filled in from reference TRBV5-1 and TRBJ2-1): KAGVTQTPRYLIKTRGQQVTLSCSPISGHRSVSWYQQTPGQGLQFLFEYFSETQRNKGNFPGRFSGRQFSNSRSEMNVSTLELGDSALYLCASSFRQGTYNEQFFGPGTRLTVL.

The rearrangement joins TRBV28 to TRBJ1-2, with D unresolved. The germline CDR1 and CDR2 sequences are MDHEN and SYDVKM. V gave up 2 bases and J gave up 2 bases, with 3 bases separating them. The CDR3 extends over 12 amino acids. The CDR3 DNA sequence: TGTGCCAGCAGTTTACGGAACTATGGCTACACCTTC. Translating it yields CASSLRNYGYTF.

The V call is TRBV7-8, the J call TRBJ1-1; 7 nucleotides agree with TRBD1. The CDR3 consists of 14 residues. J gave up 4 bases and V 5 bases, and 7 bases lay outside the gene matches. Per germline, CDR1 SGHVS and CDR2 FQNEAQ. CDR3 region: CASSRWTGITEAFF. The CDR3 DNA reads TGTGCCAGCAGCCGATGGACAGGTATCACTGAAGCTTTCTTT. The whole variable domain, remainder taken from reference TRBV7-8 and TRBJ1-1, is GAGVSQSPRYKVAKRGQDVALRCDPISGHVSLFWYQQALGQGPEFLTYFQNEAQLDKSGLPSDRFFAERPEGSVSTLKIQRTQQEDSAVYLCASSRWTGITEAFFGQGTRLTVV.

The J gene is TRBJ2-7, the V gene TRBV28, with 7 nucleotides matching TRBD2. CDR1 and CDR2 from the germline V gene are MDHEN and SYDVKM. J gave up 0 bases and V 0 bases, and 2 bases lay outside the gene matches. The CDR3 sequence is 15 residues long. CDR3 in amino acids: CASSLWGGSSYEQYF. CDR3 nucleotide sequence: TGTGCCAGCAGTTTATGGGGCGGGAGCTCCTACGAGCAGTACTTC.

CDR3 in DNA: TGTGCCAGCAGCCCGGGGACAGCCTCCTCCTACGAGCAGTACTTC. Amino acid sequence: CASSPGTASSYEQYF. This rearrangement joins TRBV5-5 to TRBJ2-7; 7 bases map to TRBD1. CDR3 length equals 15 residues. Unmatched junction bases numbered 7, after V lost 4 bases and J lost 0 bases. Germline V gives CDR1 SGHKS, CDR2 YYEKEE (reference sequence).

This clone was seen a handful of times. The chain recombines TRBV25-1 with TRBJ2-1, with 12 bases aligning to TRBD2. The CDR3 contains 17 residues. Germline V gives CDR1 MGHDK, CDR2 SYGVNS. Trimming at V came to 5 bases and at J to 6 bases, leaving 11 bases not matched to a gene. The CDR3 bases are TGTGCCAGCAGTAGACTAGCGGGAGCTCTCTCGGGCAATGAGCAGTTCTTC. As protein: CASSRLAGALSGNEQFF.

V usage is TRBV28 and J usage is TRBJ2-7; D is uncertain. This CDR3 has 12 amino acids. The V gene's germline CDR1 is MDHEN and CDR2 SYDVKM. Trimming removed 5 bases at V and 2 bases at J, with 7 bases between. Here the CDR3 DNA reads TGTGCCAGCAGTCAGGCCGCCTACGAGCAGTACTTC. Encoded protein: CASSQAAYEQYF.